This T cell receptor beta chain was found in a study of CD8 T cells in ankylosing spondylitis. Study-wide points: In ankylosing spondylitis blood, a motif of fewer than 10 highly homologous TCR beta variants appeared characteristic. Within matched ankylosing spondylitis synovial fluid, disease-linked clones were reportedly significantly enriched. Past studies reported some motif variants in reactive arthritis synovial fluid and blood.

TCRdb re-called the 5' RACE reads with MiXCR, one entry per CDR3 protein. This sample has 750,000 to 850,000 distinct CDR3 sequences, with 12% found just once. On this clonotype: What it binds is unknown.

The CDR3 loop spans 14 amino acids. CDR1 and CDR2 from the germline V gene are SGHVS and FNYEAQ. Trimming pared 4 bases from V and 2 bases from J, leaving 9 bases between. The receptor's source is a male donor with ankylosing spondylitis. The sequenced sample consisted of blood, either unsorted or a sorted T cell fraction (not recorded which). The chain combines TRBV7-6 with TRBJ1-3; D unresolved. CDR3 DNA: TGTGCCAGCAGCTCTTCAACTGCTGGAAACACCATATATTTT. Protein: CASSSSTAGNTIYF.